The sequence of this T cell receptor beta chain was determined in a study of cytomegalovirus exposure and HLA in healthy donors. General study points: For cytomegalovirus status, the classifier reportedly gave diagnoses with high specificity and sensitivity. Sequencing likely generated an artifact that appeared as a cluster of highly shared sequence variants.

For this clone: Its antigen remains unidentified.

The J segment lost 0 bases and the V segment lost 0 bases, leaving 3 bases of the junction unmatched. Germline lookup yields CDR1 SGHRS and CDR2 YFSETQ. This CDR3 is built from 17 residues. It was with 60 Vbeta and 13 Jbeta primers that the PCR ran. Sequencing was performed with immunoSEQ multiplex PCR; in TCRdb, only in-frame clones are kept and a portion is missing. The sample yields fewer than 40,000 clones, 65% to 75% seen once. The gene calls are TRBV5-1 and TRBJ1-1; 12 nucleotides line up with TRBD1. The sample was PBMCs. The TCR was taken from a man in his forties in good health and CMV-seropositive. The DNA of the CDR3 is TGCGCCAGCAGCTTGGGTGGGACAGGGGGCATGAACACTGAAGCTTTCTTT. Its translation: CASSLGGTGGMNTEAFF.